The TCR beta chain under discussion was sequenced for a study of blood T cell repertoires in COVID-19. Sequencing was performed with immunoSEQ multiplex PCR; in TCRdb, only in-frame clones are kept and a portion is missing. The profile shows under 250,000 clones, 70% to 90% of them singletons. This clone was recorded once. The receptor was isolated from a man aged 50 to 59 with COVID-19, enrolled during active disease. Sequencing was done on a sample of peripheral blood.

CDR3 residues: CASSIGTSGNYEQYF. CDR3 bases: TGTGCCAGTAGTATAGGTACTAGCGGGAACTACGAGCAGTACTTC. The rearrangement links TRBV19 to TRBJ2-7, with 10 bases matching TRBD2. Germline V CDR1 and CDR2: LNHDA, SQIVND (reference sequence). CDR3 length: 15 residues. V was clipped by 1 base and J by 3 bases; unmatched bases: 3.